This T cell receptor beta chain was sequenced in a study of T cells in Graves' hyperthyroidism and ophthalmopathy. Study background: Peripheral blood was obtained at initial diagnosis, preceding any treatment. Study outcomes and limitations: Researchers found most expanded thyroid clonotypes above 0.001 in blood as well. Median prediction lead before ophthalmopathy onset was 5 to 7.5 months with the model.

This clonotype appeared many times. The antigen is not known. V lost 5 bases, J lost 8 bases, and 16 bases lay in between. Germline CDR1 and CDR2: PRHDT and FYEKMQ (reference sequence). This CDR3 contains 14 residues. With a duration under 2 months, the hyperthyroidism was newly diagnosed in patients aged 18 to 65. Amplification of TCR beta CDR3 regions used RNA as the template. A first-round RT-PCR of the TCR CDR3 used the HTBI primer set. TCRdb redid the calling of the multiplex PCR reads with MiXCR, one entry per CDR3 protein. Of hundreds of thousands of distinct CDR3 sequences listed, around 15% are singletons.

The V gene is TRBV13, the J gene TRBJ1-5, with D uncertain. The TCR originated in a woman aged 18 to 35 with Graves' hyperthyroidism. The sample taken for sequencing was blood. The CDR3 region has the DNA TGTGCCAGCAGCCCCCGGGGATCACGGGAGCCCCAGCATTTT. Protein product: CASSPRGSREPQHF.